The 10 T cell receptor beta chains in this list originate from one sample, sequenced in a study of T cell responses to AZD1222 COVID-19 vaccine. Some clones are missing from TCRdb's copy, which holds only in-frame ones; the method was immunoSEQ multiplex PCR. The data show roughly 130,000 clones, with 88% seen just once and under 20% held by the top ten. The source material was peripheral blood, sampled on day 0 of MenACWY control vaccination. The receptors here all came from an adult in good health.

The chain carries TRBV7-9 and TRBJ1-1, with D possibly TRBD1 on 5 matching bases. Trimming removed 1 base at V and 5 bases at J, with 11 bases between. This CDR3 has 14 amino acids. In germline, CDR1 is SEHNR, CDR2 FQNEAQ (reference sequence). The CDR3 DNA sequence: TGTGCCAGCAGCTTAGGGGGCTTGAGGACTGAAGCTTTCTTT. The encoded protein is CASSLGGLRTEAFF. The full variable domain, its missing parts supplied by reference TRBV7-9 and TRBJ1-1, is DTGVSQNPRHKITKRGQNVTFRCDPISEHNRLYWYRQTLGQGPEFLTYFQNEAQLEKSRLLSDRFSAERPKGSFSTLEIQRTEQGDSAMYLCASSLGGLRTEAFFGQGTRLTVV.

The rearrangement uses TRBV2 and TRBJ1-1; the D is unclear. Germline V gene data show CDR1 as SNHLY and CDR2 as FYNNEI. This CDR3 comprises 14 residues. Trimming removed 0 bases from V and 7 bases from J, with 12 bases in between. CDR3 DNA sequence: TGTGCCAGCAGTGAAGCGCCGTGGGCAGATGAAGCTTTCTTT. Amino acids: CASSEAPWADEAFF.

The rearrangement joins TRBV5-1 to TRBJ2-5; D might be TRBD1 (6 bases). Trimming stripped 3 bases from V and 4 bases from J, with 13 bases between. The CDR3 length is 14 residues. The germline CDR1 and CDR2 sequences are SGHRS and YFSETQ. The CDR3 DNA sequence: TGCGCCAGCAGCTGGGGGACAACGGGAGAGACCCAGTACTTC. Amino acid sequence: CASSWGTTGETQYF.

The chain recombines TRBV30 with TRBJ2-1, with 12 bases lining up with TRBD2. Germline V gives CDR1 GTSNPN, CDR2 SVGIG (reference sequence). This CDR3 contains 15 residues. Germline trimming cut 4 bases from V and 3 bases from J; bases unmatched to any gene: 4. This CDR3 is CAWTSGLAGYNEQFF. For the CDR3, the DNA is TGTGCCTGGACTTCGGGACTAGCGGGCTACAATGAGCAGTTCTTC.

The V call is TRBV10-2, the J call TRBJ2-4; D gene uncertain. V lost 7 bases, J lost 1 base, and 17 bases lay in between. This CDR3 is built from 16 residues. The germline gives CDR1 WSHSY, CDR2 SAAADI. Written as DNA, the CDR3 is TGCGCCAGCAATGAATTGACGGCAGGTGCCAAAAACATTCAGTACTTC. Protein product: CASNELTAGAKNIQYF.

The chain couples TRBV19 to TRBJ2-1; 7 bases map to TRBD2. The CDR3 consists of 17 residues. The V gene's germline CDR1 is LNHDA and CDR2 SQIVND (reference sequence). V trimming: 1 base; J trimming: 4 bases; junction bases outside the gene matches: 10. CDR3 region: CASSIVLLRGTYNEQFF. CDR3 in DNA: TGTGCCAGTAGTATAGTTCTCTTGCGGGGGACTTACAATGAGCAGTTCTTC.

The chain uses TRBV28 and TRBJ1-2, with unresolved D. Deletions cut 6 bases from V and 8 bases from J, with 10 bases between. The CDR3 contains 11 residues. From germline, CDR1 is MDHEN and CDR2 SYDVKM. CDR3 loop: CASSPGSGYTF. The DNA of the CDR3 is TGTGCCAGCAGCCCGGGGTCGGGCTACACCTTC.

The CDR3 DNA sequence: TGTGCCAGCACTAAGACAGCTAACTATGGCTACACCTTC. It translates to CASTKTANYGYTF. The V call is TRBV6-5, the J call TRBJ1-2, with a possible D match to TRBD1 (5 bases). CDR1 MNHEY and CDR2 SVGAGI come from the germline V gene. Trimming cost V 7 bases and J 0 bases, with 9 bases left between them. CDR3 length: 13 residues.

The V and J genes are TRBV11-2 and TRBJ2-3; TRBD2 might be the D (6 bases). This CDR3 comprises 14 residues. The germline gives CDR1 SGHAT, CDR2 FQNNGV. Between the trimmed V and J ends, which lost 1 base and 5 bases, there was a span of 10 bases. In nucleotides, the CDR3 is TGTGCCAGCAGCTTAGCGGGAGCGGTAGATACGCAGTATTTT. This gives the protein CASSLAGAVDTQYF.

The V and J genes are TRBV5-1 and TRBJ2-1; 7 positions match TRBD2. The ends lost 6 bases at V and 0 bases at J; junction bases unmatched: 3. Germline CDR1 is SGHRS and CDR2 is YFSETQ. The CDR3 totals 14 residues. DNA for the CDR3: TGCGCCAGCACTTCTAGCGGCTCCTACAATGAGCAGTTCTTC. Its protein is CASTSSGSYNEQFF.